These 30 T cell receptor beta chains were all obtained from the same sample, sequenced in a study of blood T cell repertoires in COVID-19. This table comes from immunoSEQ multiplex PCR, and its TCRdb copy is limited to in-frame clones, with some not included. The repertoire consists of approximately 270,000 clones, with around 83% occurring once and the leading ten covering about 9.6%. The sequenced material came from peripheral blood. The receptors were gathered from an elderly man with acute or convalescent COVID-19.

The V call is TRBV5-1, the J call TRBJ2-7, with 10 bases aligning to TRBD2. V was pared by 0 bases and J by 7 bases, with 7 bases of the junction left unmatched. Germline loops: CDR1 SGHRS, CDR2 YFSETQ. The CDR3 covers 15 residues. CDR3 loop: CASSLELAGGGEQYF. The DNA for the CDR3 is TGCGCCAGCAGCTTGGAATTAGCGGGAGGAGGAGAGCAGTACTTC.

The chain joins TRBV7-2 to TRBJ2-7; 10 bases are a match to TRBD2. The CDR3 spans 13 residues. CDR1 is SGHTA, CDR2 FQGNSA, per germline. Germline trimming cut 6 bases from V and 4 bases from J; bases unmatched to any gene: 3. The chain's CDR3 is CASRIAGGYEQYF. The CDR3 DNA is TGTGCCAGCAGAATAGCGGGGGGATACGAGCAGTACTTC. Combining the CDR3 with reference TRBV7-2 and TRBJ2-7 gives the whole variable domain GAGVSQSPSNKVTEKGKDVELRCDPISGHTALYWYRQSLGQGLEFLIYFQGNSAPDKSGLPSDRFSAERTGGSVSTLTIQRTQQEDSAVYLCASRIAGGYEQYFGPGTRLTVT.

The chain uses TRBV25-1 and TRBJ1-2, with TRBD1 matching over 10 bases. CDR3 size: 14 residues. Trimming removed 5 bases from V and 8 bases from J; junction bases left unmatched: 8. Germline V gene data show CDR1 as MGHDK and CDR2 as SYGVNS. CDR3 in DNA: TGTGCCAGCAGTCGACCGGGACAGGGGCAGGGCTACACCTTC. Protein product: CASSRPGQGQGYTF.

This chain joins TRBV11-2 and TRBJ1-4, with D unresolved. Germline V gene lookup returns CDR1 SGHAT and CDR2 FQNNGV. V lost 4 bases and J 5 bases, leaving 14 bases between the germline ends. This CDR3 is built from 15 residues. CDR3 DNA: TGTGCCAGCAGCTCAGGCCTCCTCCCAAATGAAAAACTGTTTTTT. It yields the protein CASSSGLLPNEKLFF. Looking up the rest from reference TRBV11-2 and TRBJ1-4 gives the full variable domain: EAGVAQSPRYKIIEKRQSVAFWCNPISGHATLYWYQQILGQGPKLLIQFQNNGVVDDSQLPKDRFSAERLKGVDSTLKIQPAKLEDSAVYLCASSSGLLPNEKLFFGSGTQLSVL.

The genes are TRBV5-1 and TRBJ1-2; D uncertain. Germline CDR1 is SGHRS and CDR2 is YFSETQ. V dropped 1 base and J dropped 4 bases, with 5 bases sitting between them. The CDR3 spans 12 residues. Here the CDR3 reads CASSLFLYGYTF. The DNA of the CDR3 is TGCGCCAGCAGCTTGTTCCTCTATGGCTACACCTTC.

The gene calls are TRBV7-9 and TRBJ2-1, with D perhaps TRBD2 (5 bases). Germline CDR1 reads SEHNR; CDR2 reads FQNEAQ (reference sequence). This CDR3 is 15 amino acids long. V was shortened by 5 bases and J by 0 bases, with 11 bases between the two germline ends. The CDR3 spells CASSHRAGSYNEQFF. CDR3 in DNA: TGTGCCAGCAGCCACCGGGCGGGCTCCTACAATGAGCAGTTCTTC.

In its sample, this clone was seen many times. CDR3 nucleotide sequence: TGTGCCAGCAGCTCACCTAAAGCGGGGGGCGATGGCTACACCTTC. Amino acids: CASSSPKAGGDGYTF. The chain has TRBV6-7 and TRBJ1-2; D perhaps matches TRBD1 (6 bases). TRBV6-7 falls under the ORF class, with uncertain function. V shed 6 bases and J shed 6 bases, with 20 bases lying between them. There are 15 residues in the CDR3.

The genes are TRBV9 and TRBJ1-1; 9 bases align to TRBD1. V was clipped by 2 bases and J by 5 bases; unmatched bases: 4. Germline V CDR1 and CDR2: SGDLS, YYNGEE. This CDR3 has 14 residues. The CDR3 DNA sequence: TGTGCCAGCAGCGTGGGACAGGGAATAACTGAAGCTTTCTTT. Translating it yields CASSVGQGITEAFF.

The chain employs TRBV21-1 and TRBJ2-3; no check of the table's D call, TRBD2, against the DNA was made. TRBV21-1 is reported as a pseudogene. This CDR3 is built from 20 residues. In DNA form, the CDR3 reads TGTGCCAGCACCAAACTTTTGCTTAGCGGGACTCTCTTTAGCACAGATACGCAGTATTTT. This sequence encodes CASTKLLLSGTLFSTDTQYF.

CDR3 sequence: CASSPKEINTEAFF. The CDR3 region has the DNA TGTGCCAGCAGCCCAAAGGAGATTAACACTGAAGCTTTCTTT. The chain couples TRBV7-9 to TRBJ1-1; D unclear. V was shortened by 5 bases and J by 2 bases, with 12 bases between the two germline ends. Per germline, CDR1 SEHNR and CDR2 FQNEAQ (reference sequence). The CDR3 consists of 14 residues.

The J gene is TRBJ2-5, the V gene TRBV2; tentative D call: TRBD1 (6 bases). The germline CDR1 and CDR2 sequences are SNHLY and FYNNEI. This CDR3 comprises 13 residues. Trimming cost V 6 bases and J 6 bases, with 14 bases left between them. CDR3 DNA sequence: TGTGCCAGCAGCCCACAGGGTGCACAGACCCAGTACTTC. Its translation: CASSPQGAQTQYF. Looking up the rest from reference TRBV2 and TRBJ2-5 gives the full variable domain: EPEVTQTPSHQVTQMGQEVILRCVPISNHLYFYWYRQILGQKVEFLVSFYNNEISEKSEIFDDQFSVERPDGSNFTLKIRSTKLEDSAMYFCASSPQGAQTQYFGPGTRLLVL.

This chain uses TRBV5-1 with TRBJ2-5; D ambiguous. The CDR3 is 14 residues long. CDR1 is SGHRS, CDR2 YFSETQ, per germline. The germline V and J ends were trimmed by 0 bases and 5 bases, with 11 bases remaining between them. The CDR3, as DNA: TGCGCCAGCAGCTTGGGTTTCGGTACGGAGACCCAGTACTTC. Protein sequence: CASSLGFGTETQYF.

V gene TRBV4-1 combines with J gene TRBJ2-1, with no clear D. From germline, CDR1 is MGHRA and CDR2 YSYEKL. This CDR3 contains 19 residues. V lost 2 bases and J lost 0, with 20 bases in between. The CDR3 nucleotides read TGCGCCAGCAGCCAAAGTCGACTGTCCAGCGCCAGCTCCTACAATGAGCAGTTCTTC. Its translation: CASSQSRLSSASSYNEQFF.

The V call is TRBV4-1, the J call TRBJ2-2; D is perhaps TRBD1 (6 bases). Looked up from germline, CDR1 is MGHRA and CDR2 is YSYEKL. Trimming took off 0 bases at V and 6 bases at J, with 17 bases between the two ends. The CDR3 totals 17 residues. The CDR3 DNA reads TGCGCCAGCAGCCAAGAAGGCAGGGGAAGAGGAGCCGGGGAGCTGTTTTTT. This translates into CASSQEGRGRGAGELFF.

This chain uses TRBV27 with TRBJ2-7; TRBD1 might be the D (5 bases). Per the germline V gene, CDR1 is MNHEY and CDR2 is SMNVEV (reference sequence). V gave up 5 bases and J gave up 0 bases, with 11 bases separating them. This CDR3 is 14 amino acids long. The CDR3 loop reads CASSTGLSSYEQYF. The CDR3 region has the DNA TGTGCCAGCAGTACAGGCCTCAGCTCCTACGAGCAGTACTTC.

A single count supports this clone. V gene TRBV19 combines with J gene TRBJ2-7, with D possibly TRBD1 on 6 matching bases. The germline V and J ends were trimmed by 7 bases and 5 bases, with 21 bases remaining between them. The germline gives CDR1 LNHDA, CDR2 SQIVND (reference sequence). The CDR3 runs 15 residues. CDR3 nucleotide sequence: TGTGCCAGTACAAACAGGGTCAAGGGAAACCACGAGCAGTACTTC. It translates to CASTNRVKGNHEQYF.

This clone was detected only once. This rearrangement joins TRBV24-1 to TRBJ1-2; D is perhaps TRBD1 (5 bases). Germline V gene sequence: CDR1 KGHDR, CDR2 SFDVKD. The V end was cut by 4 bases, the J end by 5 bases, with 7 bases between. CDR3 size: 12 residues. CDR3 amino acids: CATSDDSYGYTF. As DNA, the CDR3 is TGTGCCACCAGTGACGACAGTTATGGCTACACCTTC.

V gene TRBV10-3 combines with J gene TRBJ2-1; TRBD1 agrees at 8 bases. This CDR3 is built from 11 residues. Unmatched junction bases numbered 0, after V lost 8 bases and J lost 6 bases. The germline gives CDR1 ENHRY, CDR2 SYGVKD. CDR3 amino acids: CAIGTGNEQFF. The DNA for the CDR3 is TGTGCCATCGGGACAGGCAATGAGCAGTTCTTC.

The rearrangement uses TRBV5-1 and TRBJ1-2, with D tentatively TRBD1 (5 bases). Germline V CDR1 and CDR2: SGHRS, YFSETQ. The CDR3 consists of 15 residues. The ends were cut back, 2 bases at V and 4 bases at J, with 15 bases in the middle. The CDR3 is CASSFSGYRSYGYTF. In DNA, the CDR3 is TGCGCCAGCAGCTTTTCGGGTTACAGGAGCTATGGCTACACCTTC.

The CDR3, as DNA: TGTGCCAGCCAGCGAGTATCTGGAAACACCATATATTTT. Translating gives CASQRVSGNTIYF. This chain joins TRBV3-1 (or the pseudogene TRBV3-2) and TRBJ1-3; the D is unclear. Germline V gene sequence: CDR1 LGHDT, CDR2 YNNKEL (reference sequence). With 8 bases removed from V and 1 base from J, the gap between germline ends came to 9 bases. The CDR3 length is 13 residues.

The CDR3 DNA reads as TGTGCCATCGGGGGACAGGGAAGCACAGATACGCAGTATTTT. Translated, it gives CAIGGQGSTDTQYF. The chain employs TRBV10-3 and TRBJ2-3; TRBD1 matches 9 bases. The CDR3 is made up of 14 amino acids. V shed 8 bases, J shed 0 bases, and the junction held 3 bases outside the gene matches. Germline-derived CDR1 and CDR2 are ENHRY and SYGVKD.

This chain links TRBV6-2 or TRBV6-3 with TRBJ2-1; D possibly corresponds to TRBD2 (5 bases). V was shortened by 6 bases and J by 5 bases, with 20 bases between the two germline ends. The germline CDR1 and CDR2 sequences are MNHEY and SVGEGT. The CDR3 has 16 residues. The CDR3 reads CASSRPSGSEDNEQFF. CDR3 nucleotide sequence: TGTGCCAGCAGCCGACCCAGCGGCTCGGAAGACAATGAGCAGTTCTTC.

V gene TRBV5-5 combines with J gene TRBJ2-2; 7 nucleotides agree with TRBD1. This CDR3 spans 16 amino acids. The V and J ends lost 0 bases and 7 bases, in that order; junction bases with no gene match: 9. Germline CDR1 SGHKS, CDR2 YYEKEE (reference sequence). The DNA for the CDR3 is TGTGCCAGCAGCTTGGCCAGGGACAGTAAGGGCGGGGAGCTGTTTTTT. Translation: CASSLARDSKGGELFF.

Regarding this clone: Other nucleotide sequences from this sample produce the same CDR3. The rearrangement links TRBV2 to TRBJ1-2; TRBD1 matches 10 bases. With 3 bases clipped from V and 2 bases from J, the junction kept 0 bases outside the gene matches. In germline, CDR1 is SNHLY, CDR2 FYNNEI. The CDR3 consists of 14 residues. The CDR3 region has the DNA TGTGCCAGCAGTGAGGACAGGGGGAACTATGGCTACACCTTC. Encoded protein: CASSEDRGNYGYTF.

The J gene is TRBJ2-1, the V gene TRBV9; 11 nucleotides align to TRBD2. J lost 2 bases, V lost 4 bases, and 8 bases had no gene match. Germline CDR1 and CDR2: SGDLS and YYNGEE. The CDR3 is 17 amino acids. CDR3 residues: CASSFAGTSGTYNEQFF. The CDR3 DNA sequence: TGTGCCAGCAGCTTTGCCGGGACTAGCGGTACCTACAATGAGCAGTTCTTC.

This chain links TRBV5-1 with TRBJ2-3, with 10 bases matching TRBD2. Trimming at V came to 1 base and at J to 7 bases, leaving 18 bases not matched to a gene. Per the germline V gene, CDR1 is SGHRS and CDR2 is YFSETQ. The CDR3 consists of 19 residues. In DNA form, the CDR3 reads TGCGCCAGCAGCTTGCCTAGCGGGGGATATCAGATCCTCCCGAATACGCAGTATTTT. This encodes CASSLPSGGYQILPNTQYF.

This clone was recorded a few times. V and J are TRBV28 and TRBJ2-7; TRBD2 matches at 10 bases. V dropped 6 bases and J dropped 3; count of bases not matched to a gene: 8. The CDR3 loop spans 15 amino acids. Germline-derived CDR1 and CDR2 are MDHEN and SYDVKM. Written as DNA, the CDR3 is TGTGCCAGCAGCCGAAGTTTAGCGGGGGGCTACGAGCAGTACTTC. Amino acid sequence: CASSRSLAGGYEQYF. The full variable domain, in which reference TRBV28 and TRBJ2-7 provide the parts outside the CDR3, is DVKVTQSSRYLVKRTGEKVFLECVQDMDHENMFWYRQDPGLGLRLIYFSYDVKMKEKGDIPEGYSVSREKKERFSLILESASTNQTSMYLCASSRSLAGGYEQYFGPGTRLTVT.

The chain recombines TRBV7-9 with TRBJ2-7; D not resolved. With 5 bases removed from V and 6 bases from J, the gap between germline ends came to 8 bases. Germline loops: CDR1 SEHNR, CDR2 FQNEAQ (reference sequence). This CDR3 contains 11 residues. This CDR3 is CASSRLGEQYF. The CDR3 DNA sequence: TGTGCCAGCAGCCGCCTCGGCGAGCAGTACTTC. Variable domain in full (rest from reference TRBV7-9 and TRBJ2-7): DTGVSQNPRHKITKRGQNVTFRCDPISEHNRLYWYRQTLGQGPEFLTYFQNEAQLEKSRLLSDRFSAERPKGSFSTLEIQRTEQGDSAMYLCASSRLGEQYFGPGTRLTVT.

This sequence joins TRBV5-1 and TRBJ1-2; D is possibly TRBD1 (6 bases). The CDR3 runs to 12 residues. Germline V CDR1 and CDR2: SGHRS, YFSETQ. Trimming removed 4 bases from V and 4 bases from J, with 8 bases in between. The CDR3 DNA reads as TGCGCCAGCAGCCTGGACAGCTATGGCTACACCTTC. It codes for CASSLDSYGYTF.

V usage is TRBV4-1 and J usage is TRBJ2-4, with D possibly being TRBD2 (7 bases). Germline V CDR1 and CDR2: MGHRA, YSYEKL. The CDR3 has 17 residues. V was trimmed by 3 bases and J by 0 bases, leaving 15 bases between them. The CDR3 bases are TGCGCCAGCAGCCACAAGGGGGGGACCGTAGCCAAAAACATTCAGTACTTC. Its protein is CASSHKGGTVAKNIQYF.